Presented here are 3 T cell receptor beta chains from one specimen sequenced in a study of graft-versus-host responses after intestinal transplantation. This table comes from immunoSEQ multiplex PCR, and its TCRdb copy is limited to in-frame clones, with some not included. The table records 77,000 or so clones, around 95% of them present only once. These receptors' targets are unknown. The sequences come from unstimulated CD8+ T cells sorted from spleen or lymph node cells, collected before intestinal transplant. The source is a human donor who received an intestinal transplant.

J is TRBJ2-1 and V is TRBV27, with 7 bases fitting TRBD2. CDR3 length equals 14 residues. Germline CDR1 MNHEY, CDR2 SMNVEV (reference sequence). V lost 4 bases, J lost 5 bases, and 5 bases stayed unmatched. Written as DNA, the CDR3 is TGTGCCAGCAGTTCTAGCGGACCTCACAATGAGCAGTTCTTC. It codes for CASSSSGPHNEQFF.

The rearrangement uses TRBV7-6 and TRBJ1-1; perhaps TRBD1 as D (6 bases). Germline V gene lookup returns CDR1 SGHVS and CDR2 FNYEAQ. The CDR3 is 16 residues long. Trimming took off 5 bases at V and 0 bases at J, with 16 bases between the two ends. The CDR3 region is CASSAYREGMNTEAFF. CDR3 nucleotide sequence: TGTGCCAGCAGCGCGTACAGGGAAGGGATGAACACTGAAGCTTTCTTT.

V gene TRBV6-6 combines with J gene TRBJ2-4, with D possibly TRBD2 on 6 matching bases. Germline V gene data show CDR1 as MNHNY and CDR2 as SVGAGI (reference sequence). This CDR3 spans 13 amino acids. Deletions cut 2 bases from V and 7 bases from J, with 9 bases between. CDR3 residues: CASSYVGTNIQYF. CDR3 coding DNA: TGTGCCAGCAGTTACGTCGGGACTAACATTCAGTACTTC.